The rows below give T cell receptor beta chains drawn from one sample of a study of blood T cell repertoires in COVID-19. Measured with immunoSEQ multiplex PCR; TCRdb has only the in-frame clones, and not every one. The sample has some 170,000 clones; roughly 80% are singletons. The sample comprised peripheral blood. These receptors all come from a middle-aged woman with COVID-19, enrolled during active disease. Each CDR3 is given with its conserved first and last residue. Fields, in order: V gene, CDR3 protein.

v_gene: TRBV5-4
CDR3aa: CASSLTGSTDNEQFF

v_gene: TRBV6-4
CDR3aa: CASSDGAHTGELFF

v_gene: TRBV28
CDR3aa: CATLIDRSYEQYF

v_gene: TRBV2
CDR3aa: CANALLAGSVREKETTYRSYEQYF

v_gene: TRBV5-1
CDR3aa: CASSPRYRQQPEQYF

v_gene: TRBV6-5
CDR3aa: CATALAEPYNEQFF

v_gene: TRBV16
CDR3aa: CASSQSIGVLSNQPQHF

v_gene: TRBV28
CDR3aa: CASSPRGAGGRAGEQYF

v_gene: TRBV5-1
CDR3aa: CASSSSTGGMNTEAFF

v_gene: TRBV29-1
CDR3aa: CSVFVRGYNEQFF

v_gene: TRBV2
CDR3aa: CASSEVRTSSGELFF

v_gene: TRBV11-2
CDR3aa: CASSLGQVSETQYF

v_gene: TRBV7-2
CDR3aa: CASSQGQVREKLFF

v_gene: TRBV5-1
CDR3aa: CASSLGTGYVNTEAFF

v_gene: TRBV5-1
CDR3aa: CASTRSTGELFF

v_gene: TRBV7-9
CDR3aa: CASSSAGGPMGEQFF

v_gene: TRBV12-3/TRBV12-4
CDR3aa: CASSFPGGEKLFF

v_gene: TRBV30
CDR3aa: CAWSSPGGNQPQHF

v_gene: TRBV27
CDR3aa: CASSRTRRTLTEAFF

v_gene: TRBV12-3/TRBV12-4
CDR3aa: CASSSGAGHGYTF

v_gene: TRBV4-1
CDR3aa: CASSQDNSGANVLTF

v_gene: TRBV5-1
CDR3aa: CASSFRGSLTYNEQFF

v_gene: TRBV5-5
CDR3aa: CASSLGQGLGETQYF

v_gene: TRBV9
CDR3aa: CASSGSSGNTIYF

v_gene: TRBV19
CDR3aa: CASSTSGGKRDTQYF

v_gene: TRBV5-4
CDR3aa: CASSVSGRRNEQFF

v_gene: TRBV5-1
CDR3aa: CASSFGQNEAFF

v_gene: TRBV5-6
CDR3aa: CASSFRTGGEVSPLHF

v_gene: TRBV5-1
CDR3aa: CASSLATGNSPLHF

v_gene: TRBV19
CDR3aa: CARLAGGYNEQFF

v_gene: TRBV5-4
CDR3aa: CASSPGTHNEQFF

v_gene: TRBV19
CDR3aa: CASGNTHRQQETQYF

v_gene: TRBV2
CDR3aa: CASNQGLKGNEQFF

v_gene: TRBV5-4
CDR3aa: CASSFGIAAQETQYF

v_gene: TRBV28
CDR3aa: CASSNGMSGVGYQTQYF

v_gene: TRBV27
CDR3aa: CASSRSGQGAAGAFF

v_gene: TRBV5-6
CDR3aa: CASSSLGGASGNTIYF

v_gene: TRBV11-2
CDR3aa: CASSAGAYQPQHF

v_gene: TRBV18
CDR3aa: CASSPRGTGEKLFF

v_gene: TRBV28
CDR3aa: CASRTAASGMDTQYF